This is a list of T cell receptor beta chains from one sample in a study of cytomegalovirus exposure and HLA in healthy donors. Libraries were prepared by immunoSEQ multiplex PCR; TCRdb keeps only in-frame clonotypes and omits some of them. Among 150,000 to 200,000 clones listed, about 9% were seen once. Sequenced material: PBMCs. Receptors were obtained from a woman in her 30s in good health and CMV-seropositive. The CDR3 runs from the conserved cysteine through the conserved F or W. D genes are given only for firm matches. Not all rows give a size; the values are once, few, many and, for expanded clones, a class.

j_call | clone_size | d_call | v_call | cdr3_nt | cdr3_aa
TRBJ1-2 | few | - | TRBV5-1 | TGCGCCAGCAGCCTAACGCAGGGAAATGGCTACACCTTC | CASSLTQGNGYTF
TRBJ1-1 | - | - | TRBV5-1 | TGCGCCAGCAGCTATATGACAAACACTGAAGCTTTCTTT | CASSYMTNTEAFF
TRBJ1-3 | - | TRBD1 | TRBV5-1 | TGCGCCAGCAGCTCGACAGGGCCCGGAAACACCATATATTTT | CASSSTGPGNTIYF
TRBJ2-1 | few | TRBD2 | TRBV9 | TGTGCCAGCAGCTCTACTAGCGGGAGTTACAATGAGCAGTTCTTC | CASSSTSGSYNEQFF
TRBJ2-5 | - | - | TRBV11-2 | TGTGCCAGCAGCTTAGGGCAGACTAAGACCCAGTACTTC | CASSLGQTKTQYF
TRBJ2-3 | - | TRBD2 | TRBV2 | TGTGTGCGGGAGCAATCAGATACGCAGTATTTT | CVREQSDTQYF
TRBJ2-7 | - | - | TRBV27 | TGTGCCAGCAGCCTAACAAGTCCTAGCTCCTACGAGCAGTACTTC | CASSLTSPSSYEQYF
TRBJ2-7 | many | TRBD2 | TRBV6-1 | TGTGCCAGCAGTGAACTAGGGCTAGCGGTATACGAGCAGTACTTC | CASSELGLAVYEQYF
TRBJ2-1 | - | - | TRBV2 | TGTGCCAGCAGTCGGGACTACAATGAGCAGTTCTTC | CASSRDYNEQFF
TRBJ2-2 | few | TRBD2 | TRBV6-5 | TGTGCCAGCAGTTACCGGGAGGCGACCGGGGAGCTGTTTTTT | CASSYREATGELFF
TRBJ1-2 | few | - | TRBV2 | TGTGCCAGCAGGGCTGACGGGTACTATGGCTACACCTTC | CASRADGYYGYTF
TRBJ2-5 | few | - | TRBV4-1 | TGCGCCAGCAGCCAAGGGTCTACAGTTGGTTTACAAGAGACCCAGTACTTC | CASSQGSTVGLQETQYF
TRBJ2-5 | - | TRBD2 | TRBV10-1 | TGCGCCAGCAGTGAAGGGACTAGCGGGAAACAAGAGACCCAGTACTTC | CASSEGTSGKQETQYF
TRBJ1-1 | few | - | TRBV7-2 | TGTGCCAGCAACCTGATGACACAAATCACTGAAGCTTTCTTT | CASNLMTQITEAFF
TRBJ2-4 | - | - | TRBV30 | TGTGCCTGGACGCCACCCGCCAAATCGAGAAACATTCAGTACTTC | CAWTPPAKSRNIQYF
TRBJ2-7 | - | - | TRBV11-2 | TGTGCCAGCAGCTTATCGGGCAGGGCCTACGAGCAGTACTTC | CASSLSGRAYEQYF
TRBJ2-1 | - | - | TRBV27 | TGTGCCAGCGGTCCTCGGACACTTATCGACAATGAGCAGTTCTTC | CASGPRTLIDNEQFF
TRBJ2-1 | - | - | TRBV6-1 | TGTGCCAGCCTTTTCAATGAGCAGTTCTTC | CASLFNEQFF
TRBJ2-1 | few | - | TRBV6-6 | TGTGCCAGCAGTTACGGGGGCGGGAGCTCCTACAATGAGCAGTTCTTC | CASSYGGGSSYNEQFF
TRBJ2-5 | - | TRBD2 | TRBV10-2 | TGCGCCAGCAGAAGGGGACTAGCGGAAGAGACCCAGTACTTC | CASRRGLAEETQYF
TRBJ2-2 | few | - | TRBV7-9 | TGTGCCAGCAGCCCAAACACCGGGGAGCTGTTTTTT | CASSPNTGELFF
TRBJ2-1 | few | TRBD1 | TRBV11-2 | TGTGCCAGCAGGCAAGGGACAGTTACCTACAATGAGCAGTTCTTC | CASRQGTVTYNEQFF
TRBJ2-1 | few | - | TRBV30 | TGTGCCTGGACTAGCGACAATGAGCAGTTCTTC | CAWTSDNEQFF
TRBJ2-7 | - | TRBD2 | TRBV6-5 | TGTGCCAGCAGTCCCCTAGCGGGAGAAGCCTACGAGCAGTACTTC | CASSPLAGEAYEQYF
TRBJ2-7 | few | TRBD2 | TRBV5-1 | TGCGCCAGCGGCCGGGGTAGCGGGAGGGCTCGCGAGCAGTACTTC | CASGRGSGRAREQYF
TRBJ1-1 | - | - | TRBV2 | TGTGCCAGCAGTGAAGCAAGGTTAGGGGCCACTGAAGCTTTCTTT | CASSEARLGATEAFF
TRBJ2-7 | few | - | TRBV7-9 | TGTGCCAGCAGCCCAGGACTAAACTACGAGCAGTACTTC | CASSPGLNYEQYF
TRBJ2-7 | - | TRBD1 | TRBV5-1 | TGCGCCAGCAGCTTGGGGTCAGGGGGCCGATACGAGCAGTACTTC | CASSLGSGGRYEQYF
TRBJ2-7 | - | TRBD2 | TRBV19 | TGTGCCAGTAGTACTAGGACTAGCGGGAGAACCTACGAGCAGTACTTC | CASSTRTSGRTYEQYF
TRBJ2-7 | few | TRBD2 | TRBV18 | TGTGCCAGCTCACCCGGGACTAGCGGGAGAAGTGAGCAGTACTTC | CASSPGTSGRSEQYF
TRBJ1-1 | few | - | TRBV29-1 | TGCAGCGTTTTGGCAGACACTGAAGCTTTCTTT | CSVLADTEAFF
TRBJ2-6 | few | - | TRBV7-9 | TGTGCCAGCAGCTTAGGGTTAGCTAGCTCTGGGGCCAACGTCCTGACTTTC | CASSLGLASSGANVLTF
TRBJ1-2 | - | - | TRBV7-8 | TGTGCCAGCAGCTTAGGGGCAGGGCAGGGTGGCTACACCTTC | CASSLGAGQGGYTF
TRBJ2-7 | - | TRBD1 | TRBV7-2 | TGTGCCAGCAGCCCTCCCGACAGGGTCCTCTTCCACGAGCAGTACTTC | CASSPPDRVLFHEQYF
TRBJ2-2 | few | - | TRBV5-4 | TGTGCCAGCAGCTTGGGCGCAGGGCAATACACCGGGGAGCTGTTTTTT | CASSLGAGQYTGELFF
TRBJ2-7 | few | - | TRBV5-1 | TGCGCCAGCAGCTTAATGGACACCTTCTCTAGCGAGCAGTACTTC | CASSLMDTFSSEQYF
TRBJ2-5 | few | TRBD2 | TRBV7-9 | TGTGCCAGCATGCTATCCTGGACTAGCGGGAGTGGGGCCCAGTACTTC | CASMLSWTSGSGAQYF